These 15 T cell receptor beta chains originate from one sample sequenced in a study of cytomegalovirus exposure and HLA in healthy donors. The study ran its PCR with 60 Vbeta and 13 Jbeta primers. Generated by immunoSEQ multiplex PCR, the TCRdb table keeps only in-frame clones and is missing some. The sample has roughly 130,000 clones; more than 80% are singletons. The material sequenced was PBMCs. Receptors were obtained from a male donor in good health and CMV-seronegative.

The chain combines TRBV9 with TRBJ1-2, with a tentative D call TRBD1 (5 bases). Germline assignment: CDR1 SGDLS and CDR2 YYNGEE. The CDR3 spans 12 residues. The V end lost 7 bases, the J end lost 7 bases, and 14 bases lay between the germline ends. For the CDR3, the DNA is TGTGCCAGCGGGGGGGATCGGAGTGGCTACACCTTC. Translated, it gives CASGGDRSGYTF.

The chain joins TRBV7-6 to TRBJ1-1; D gene ambiguous. Trimming removed 4 bases at V and 1 base at J, with 7 bases between. Germline CDR1 is SGHVS and CDR2 is FNYEAQ. CDR3 length equals 13 residues. The CDR3 sequence is CASSSTQNTEAFF. Here the CDR3 DNA reads TGTGCCAGCAGCTCGACACAGAACACTGAAGCTTTCTTT.

The CDR3 DNA follows: TGCGCCAGCAGCGGGGGCGGGACAGTTCTGAACTACGAGCAGTACTTC. Translating gives CASSGGGTVLNYEQYF. The rearrangement joins TRBV5-1 to TRBJ2-7, with TRBD1 as a possible D gene (7 bases). V lost 4 bases to trimming and J lost 3 bases, with 20 bases between them. The CDR3 is 16 amino acids. The V gene's germline CDR1 is SGHRS and CDR2 YFSETQ.

CDR3 bases: TGCGCCAGCAGCCAAGAAACTAGCGGGGGCACAGATACGCAGTATTTT. This codes for CASSQETSGGTDTQYF. This sequence joins TRBV4-1 and TRBJ2-3, with TRBD2 identical over 10 bases. This CDR3 is 16 amino acids long. The J segment lost 1 base and the V segment lost 0 bases, leaving 1 base of the junction unmatched. The germline V gene has CDR1 MGHRA and CDR2 YSYEKL.

This clone showed up just once. The chain employs TRBV5-1 and TRBJ1-1, with D tentatively TRBD1 (5 bases). Germline assignment: CDR1 SGHRS and CDR2 YFSETQ. CDR3 length: 14 amino acids. V was clipped by 1 base and J by 0 bases, with 7 bases between them. The chain's CDR3 is CASSLQGMNTEAFF. Here the CDR3 DNA reads TGCGCCAGCAGCTTGCAGGGCATGAACACTGAAGCTTTCTTT.

The chain joins TRBV4-1 to TRBJ1-6; TRBD1 agrees at 7 bases. The CDR3 totals 15 residues. Germline CDR1 reads MGHRA; CDR2 reads YSYEKL. V lost 6 bases to trimming and J lost 10 bases; unmatched junction nucleotides: 12. CDR3 sequence (DNA): TGCGCCAGCAGTCAATCTACAGGGGCCGAGTCACCCCTCCACTTT. Translation: CASSQSTGAESPLHF.

V and J are TRBV15 and TRBJ2-2; 7 positions match TRBD1. Germline lookup yields CDR1 LNHNV and CDR2 YYDKDF (reference sequence). V shed 4 bases and J 0 bases; nucleotides not matched to a gene: 5. This CDR3 is built from 16 residues. As DNA, the CDR3 is TGTGCCACCAGCAAACAGGGGCCCCCGAACACCGGGGAGCTGTTTTTT. Translated: CATSKQGPPNTGELFF.

This chain uses TRBV5-1 with TRBJ2-7; D possibly corresponds to TRBD2 (6 bases). The CDR3 is 16 amino acids. The V gene lost 0 bases and the J gene lost 2 bases, with 15 bases spanning the gap. Germline CDR1 SGHRS, CDR2 YFSETQ. DNA of the CDR3: TGCGCCAGCAGCTTGGCCGGAGGGACCGGAACCTACGAGCAGTACTTC. Its translation is CASSLAGGTGTYEQYF.

The gene calls are TRBV19 and TRBJ1-1; the match to TRBD1 covers 8 bases. V was pared by 7 bases and J by 5 bases, with 9 bases of the junction left unmatched. This CDR3 has 14 residues. Germline CDR1 is LNHDA and CDR2 is SQIVND (reference sequence). CDR3 sequence: CASTWTGHGTEAFF. The CDR3 DNA is TGTGCCAGTACCTGGACAGGGCATGGGACTGAAGCTTTCTTT.

The chain carries TRBV18 and TRBJ2-7; no definite D call. V dropped 3 bases and J dropped 0 bases, with 6 bases sitting between them. This CDR3 contains 13 residues. Germline assignment: CDR1 KGHSH and CDR2 LQKENI. The CDR3 bases are TGTGCCAGCTCACCCTCCAGCTCCTACGAGCAGTACTTC. Protein: CASSPSSSYEQYF. The full variable domain, rest sourced from reference TRBV18 and TRBJ2-7, is NAGVMQNPRHLVRRRGQEARLRCSPMKGHSHVYWYRQLPEEGLKFMVYLQKENIIDESGMPKERFSAEFPKEGPSILRIQQVVRGDSAAYFCASSPSSSYEQYFGPGTRLTVT.

V usage is TRBV19 and J usage is TRBJ2-5; weak D call: TRBD2 (6 bases). Trimming removed 7 bases at V and 4 bases at J, with 10 bases between. The CDR3 has 12 amino acids. In germline, CDR1 is LNHDA, CDR2 SQIVND (reference sequence). The CDR3 here is CASKEGGETQYF. The CDR3 coding sequence is TGTGCCAGTAAAGAGGGAGGAGAGACCCAGTACTTC.

The chain carries TRBV30 and TRBJ2-7; 8 bases line up with TRBD1. The CDR3 consists of 14 residues. Trimming at V came to 4 bases and at J to 2 bases, leaving 7 bases not matched to a gene. Germline V gives CDR1 GTSNPN, CDR2 SVGIG (reference sequence). The CDR3: CAWIDRGEAYEQYF. The CDR3, as DNA: TGTGCCTGGATCGACAGGGGAGAGGCCTACGAGCAGTACTTC.

This clone was counted a single time. The conserved final phenylalanine or tryptophan is absent from the CDR3, which likely points to a read error. No DNA is shown, since the ends of the CDR3 on it are uncertain; the CDR3 is the one TCRdb lists. The rearrangement uses TRBV5-1 and TRBJ1-1. From germline, CDR1 is SGHRS and CDR2 YFSETQ. Counting both end residues, the CDR3 totals 11 amino acids. Here the CDR3 reads CASSGGRGPKG.

This clone has just one count. This chain connects TRBV6-5 to TRBJ1-2; TRBD1 aligns across 7 bases. Looked up from germline, CDR1 is MNHEY and CDR2 is SVGAGI. The length of the CDR3 is 13 residues. The J segment lost 8 bases and the V segment lost 2 bases, leaving 5 bases of the junction unmatched. This CDR3 is CASSYTQGTGYTF. CDR3 coding DNA: TGTGCCAGCAGTTACACACAGGGGACCGGCTACACCTTC.

The chain employs TRBV14 and TRBJ2-3, with TRBD2 identical over 14 bases. This CDR3 has 15 residues. Germline V lookup: CDR1 SGHDN, CDR2 FVKESK. The junction had 0 bases not matched to a gene; V was cut back by 3 bases and J by 4 bases. DNA for the CDR3: TGTGCCAGCAGCCAGGGACTAGCGGGAGCAGATACGCAGTATTTT. It is translated as CASSQGLAGADTQYF.